A single sample gave rise to the 8 T cell receptor beta chains below, sequenced in a study of blood T cell repertoires in COVID-19. Sequencing was performed with immunoSEQ multiplex PCR; in TCRdb, only in-frame clones are kept and a portion is missing. This sample has 270,000 or so clones, with about 80% found just once. Material for sequencing was peripheral blood. These receptors were collected from a human donor in a cohort sampled during active COVID-19.

The chain joins TRBV12-5 to TRBJ2-1; 7 bases align to TRBD1. CDR3 length: 13 amino acids. V was pared by 10 bases and J by 5 bases, with 8 bases of the junction left unmatched. Germline V lookup: CDR1 LGHNT, CDR2 FRNRAP. As DNA, the CDR3 is TGTGCTAACCCCCGGGACAGTAACAATGAGCAGTTCTTC. This translates into CANPRDSNNEQFF.

The chain uses TRBV6-5 and TRBJ2-6; no reliable D call. Trimming pared 10 bases from V and 0 bases from J, leaving 13 bases between. The CDR3 loop spans 15 amino acids. Germline CDR1 MNHEY, CDR2 SVGAGI. The chain's CDR3 is CATQAVTSGANVLTF. The CDR3 DNA sequence: TGTGCCACCCAGGCCGTGACCTCTGGGGCCAACGTCCTGACTTTC.

V usage is TRBV2 and J usage is TRBJ1-4; the match to TRBD1 covers 7 bases. Unmatched junction bases numbered 3, after V lost 6 bases and J lost 5 bases. The CDR3 sequence is 13 residues long. The V gene's germline CDR1 is SNHLY and CDR2 FYNNEI. The CDR3 loop is CASREQGNEKLFF. The CDR3 DNA sequence: TGTGCCAGCAGGGAACAGGGGAATGAAAAACTGTTTTTT.

V is TRBV7-8 and J is TRBJ2-2; 10 bases fit TRBD1. Trimming at V came to 7 bases and at J to 0 bases, leaving 5 bases not matched to a gene. This CDR3 is built from 16 residues. The germline V gene encodes CDR1 SGHVS and CDR2 FQNEAQ. CDR3 in amino acids: CASIQGTGANTGELFF. CDR3 DNA sequence: TGTGCCAGCATCCAAGGGACAGGGGCGAACACCGGGGAGCTGTTTTTT.

This chain connects TRBV25-1 to TRBJ2-3; the match to TRBD1 covers 8 bases. The CDR3 runs 15 residues. Per germline, CDR1 MGHDK and CDR2 SYGVNS. Trimming at V came to 2 bases and at J to 4 bases, leaving 5 bases not matched to a gene. CDR3 sequence reads: CASSEGRGLADTQYF. Written as DNA, the CDR3 is TGTGCCAGCAGTGAAGGCAGGGGGCTGGCAGATACGCAGTATTTT. Looking up the rest from reference TRBV25-1 and TRBJ2-3 gives the full variable domain: EADIYQTPRYLVIGTGKKITLECSQTMGHDKMYWYQQDPGMELHLIHYSYGVNSTEKGDLSSESTVSRIRTEHFPLTLESARPSHTSQYLCASSEGRGLADTQYFGPGTRLTVL.

The chain links TRBV19 to TRBJ2-7, with 9 bases fitting TRBD1. The CDR3 length is 16 residues. V lost 5 bases and J lost 4; bases outside the gene matches: 12. Germline CDR1 LNHDA, CDR2 SQIVND (reference sequence). The CDR3 loop is CASSSTGGADFYEQYF. DNA for the CDR3: TGTGCCAGTAGTTCCACAGGGGGCGCTGATTTTTACGAGCAGTACTTC.

This clone was seen only a few times. J is TRBJ1-4 and V is TRBV20-1; TRBD1 is a possible D gene (5 bases). The germline CDR1 and CDR2 sequences are DFQATT and SNEGSKA (reference sequence). The CDR3 is 16 residues long. V lost 3 bases to trimming and J lost 0 bases, with 14 bases between them. CDR3 nucleotides: TGCAGTGCTAGTATTCAGGGTTTGTCAACTAATGAAAAACTGTTTTTT. It is translated as CSASIQGLSTNEKLFF.

Here the CDR3 reads CASRTGVLETQYF. CDR3 DNA sequence: TGTGCCAGCAGGACGGGGGTCCTCGAGACCCAGTACTTC. The chain carries TRBV6-5 and TRBJ2-5; D is perhaps TRBD2 (6 bases). V was clipped by 6 bases and J by 5 bases, with 13 bases between them. The CDR3 is 13 amino acids. Germline V lookup: CDR1 MNHEY, CDR2 SVGAGI.